This TCR beta chain was obtained from a study of blood T cells in healthy people across ages. General study points: CMV status of donors was unknown, possibly confounding expanded clonotype changes.

The CDR3 length is 14 residues. The V gene lost 1 base and the J gene lost 7 bases, with 10 bases spanning the gap. CDR1 and CDR2 (germline): MGHRA, YSYEKL. Alongside a J-beta primer mix, a sample-barcoded 5' primer served in a second PCR lasting about 6 to 12 cycles. MiXCR, applied by TCRdb to the 5' RACE reads, yields one record per CDR3 protein. The sample carries fewer than 1,000,000 distinct CDR3 sequences, around half recorded once. Remarks on this clonotype: Its antigen is unknown.

The sequence came from a man aged 80 or over in good health. The sequenced sample was blood. V gene TRBV4-1 combines with J gene TRBJ2-2, with D tentatively TRBD1 or TRBD2 (5 bases each). CDR3 sequence: CASSQVGVFGELFF. DNA for the CDR3: TGCGCCAGCAGCCAAGTGGGGGTTTTCGGGGAGCTGTTTTTT.